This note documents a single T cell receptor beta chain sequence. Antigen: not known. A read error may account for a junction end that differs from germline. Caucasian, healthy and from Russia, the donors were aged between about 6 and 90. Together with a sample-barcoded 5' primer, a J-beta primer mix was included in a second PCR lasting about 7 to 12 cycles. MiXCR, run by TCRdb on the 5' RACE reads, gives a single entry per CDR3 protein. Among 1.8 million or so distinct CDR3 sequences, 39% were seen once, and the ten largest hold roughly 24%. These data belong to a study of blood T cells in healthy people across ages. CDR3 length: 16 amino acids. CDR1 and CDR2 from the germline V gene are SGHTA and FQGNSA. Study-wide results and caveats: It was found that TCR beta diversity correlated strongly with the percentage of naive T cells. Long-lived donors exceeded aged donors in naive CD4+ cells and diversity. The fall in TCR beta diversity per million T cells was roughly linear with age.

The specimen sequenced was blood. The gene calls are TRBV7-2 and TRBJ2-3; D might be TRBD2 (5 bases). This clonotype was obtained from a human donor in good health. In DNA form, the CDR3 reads TGTGCCAGCAGCTTAGCGATAGCGAGGACCACAGATACGCGGTATTTT. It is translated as CASSLAIARTTDTRYF. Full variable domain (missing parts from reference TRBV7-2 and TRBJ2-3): GAGVSQSPSNKVTEKGKDVELRCDPISGHTALYWYRQSLGQGLEFLIYFQGNSAPDKSGLPSDRFSAERTGGSVSTLTIQRTQQEDSAVYLCASSLAIARTTDTRYFGPGTRLTVL.